This T cell receptor beta chain comes out of a study of glioma-infiltrating T cells after dendritic cell vaccination. Study information: Three intradermal dendritic cell vaccine injections were given every two weeks.

The CDR3 contains 13 residues. CDR1 is SNHLY, CDR2 FYNNEI, per germline. J lost 8 bases, V lost 5 bases, and 6 bases had no gene match. Time point defined: after dendritic cell vaccination, including at tumor progression/relapse. Selection required adequate fresh-frozen tumor tissue plus more than two years' survival data. The primer mix had 60 V beta and 13 J beta primers. Sequenced by immunoSEQ multiplex PCR; TCRdb stores in-frame clones only, minus some. The sample includes around 25,000 clones, around nine tenths of them seen just once. This specimen consisted of blood, obtained after dendritic cell vaccination. The J gene is TRBJ1-2, the V gene TRBV2; 9 positions agree with TRBD1. The origin of this receptor is a human donor with glioblastoma. In nucleotides, the CDR3 is TGTGCCAGCAGTATACAGGGGGCAAAGGGCTACACCTTC. Protein sequence: CASSIQGAKGYTF.